This TCR beta chain was sequenced in a study of T cell repertoires in cytomegalovirus infection. Whole-study context: Signatures in public TCR beta sequences pointed to both CMV infection and matching HLA type.

TCRdb re-called the reads through MiXCR, storing one row per CDR3 protein. The sample lists 450,000 to 600,000 distinct CDR3 sequences; over 9% were seen once. General study points: The cumulative frequency of public TCR beta families identified carriers of CMV plus the relevant HLA. Ex vivo responses were dominated by HLA-C-restricted CMV-specific TCR beta clonotypes.

The sample holds many counts of this clonotype. The antigen is unknown. The CDR3 loop spans 16 amino acids. V dropped 6 bases and J dropped 0 bases, with 15 bases sitting between them. This clonotype was obtained from a human donor in good health (CMV status not recorded). Some clones in this sample may be carry-over from other donors' samples. The specimen sequenced was PBMCs. The gene calls are TRBV12-3 or TRBV12-4 and TRBJ1-3, with D unclear. This chain's CDR3 is CASSLRPDGSGNTIYF. The CDR3 DNA reads TGTGCCAGCAGCTTGAGACCCGACGGCTCTGGAAACACCATATATTTT.